In this sample, the clone carrying this T cell receptor beta chain turned up a few times. This specimen comes from a study of T-cell reconstitution after alpha-beta-depleted transplantation in children. CDR1 SGHTA and CDR2 FQGNSA come from the germline V gene. V dropped 1 base and J dropped 4 bases, with 10 bases sitting between them. This CDR3 is 14 amino acids long. As it was prepared, the TCRbeta library received unique molecular identifiers. TCRdb reanalysed the PCR reads using MiXCR and keeps one entry per CDR3 protein. The sample has some 220,000 distinct CDR3 sequences; 8% to 9.5% are singletons.

The sequence was obtained from a human donor who donated a stem cell graft to a child with acute lymphoblastic leukemia. The V and J genes are TRBV7-2 and TRBJ1-2; no clear D gene. Specimen: PBMCs from the stem cell graft donor, collected from the stem cell graft. The CDR3 DNA reads TGTGCCAGCAGCTTAGAGGATGTTCTCTATGGCTACACCTTC. Residues: CASSLEDVLYGYTF.